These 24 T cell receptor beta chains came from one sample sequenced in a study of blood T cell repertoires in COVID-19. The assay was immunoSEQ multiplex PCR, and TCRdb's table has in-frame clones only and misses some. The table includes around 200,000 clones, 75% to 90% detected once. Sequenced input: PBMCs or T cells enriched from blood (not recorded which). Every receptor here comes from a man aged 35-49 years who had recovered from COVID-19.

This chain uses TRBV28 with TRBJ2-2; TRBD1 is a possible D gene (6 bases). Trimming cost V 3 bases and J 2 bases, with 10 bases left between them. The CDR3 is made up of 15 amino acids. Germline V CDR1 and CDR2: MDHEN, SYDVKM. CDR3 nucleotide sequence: TGTGCCAGCAGTTTGGGGGACATTAACACCGGGGAGCTGTTTTTT. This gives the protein CASSLGDINTGELFF.

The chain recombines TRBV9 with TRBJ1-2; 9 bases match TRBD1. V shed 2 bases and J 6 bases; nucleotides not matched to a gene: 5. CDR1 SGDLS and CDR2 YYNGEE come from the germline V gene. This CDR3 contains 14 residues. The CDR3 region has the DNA TGTGCCAGCAGCGTCAACAGGGGGCATCATGGCTACACCTTC. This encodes CASSVNRGHHGYTF.

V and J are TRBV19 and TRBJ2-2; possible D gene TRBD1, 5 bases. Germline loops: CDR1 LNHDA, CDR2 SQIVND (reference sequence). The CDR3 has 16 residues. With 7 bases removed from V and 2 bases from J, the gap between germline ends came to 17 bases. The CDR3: CASNSRGHQNTGELFF. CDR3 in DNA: TGTGCCAGTAACTCGAGAGGACACCAAAACACCGGGGAGCTGTTTTTT.

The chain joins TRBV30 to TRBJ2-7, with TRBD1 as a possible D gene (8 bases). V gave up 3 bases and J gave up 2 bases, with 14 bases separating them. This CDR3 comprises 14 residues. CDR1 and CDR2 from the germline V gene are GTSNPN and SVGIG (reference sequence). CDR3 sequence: CAWRAQGGTYEQYF. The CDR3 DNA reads TGTGCCTGGAGAGCACAGGGGGGGACCTACGAGCAGTACTTC.

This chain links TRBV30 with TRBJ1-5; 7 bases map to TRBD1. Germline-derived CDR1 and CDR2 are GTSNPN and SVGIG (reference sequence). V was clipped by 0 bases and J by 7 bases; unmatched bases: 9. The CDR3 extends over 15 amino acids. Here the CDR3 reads CAWSVDRQGPQPQHF. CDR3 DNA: TGTGCCTGGAGTGTCGATCGACAGGGACCCCAGCCCCAGCATTTT. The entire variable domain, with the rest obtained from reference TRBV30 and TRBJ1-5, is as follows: SQTIHQWPATLVQPVGSPLSLECTVEGTSNPNLYWYRQAAGRGLQLLFYSVGIGQISSEVPQNLSASRPQDRQFILSSKKLLLSDSGFYLCAWSVDRQGPQPQHFGDGTRLSIL.

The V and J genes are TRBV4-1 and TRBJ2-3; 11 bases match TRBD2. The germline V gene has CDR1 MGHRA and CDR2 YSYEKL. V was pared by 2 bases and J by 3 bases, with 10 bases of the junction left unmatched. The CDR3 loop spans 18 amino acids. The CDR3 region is CASSQRGLLAGVTDTQYF. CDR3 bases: TGCGCCAGCAGCCAAAGGGGATTACTAGCGGGAGTTACAGATACGCAGTATTTT.

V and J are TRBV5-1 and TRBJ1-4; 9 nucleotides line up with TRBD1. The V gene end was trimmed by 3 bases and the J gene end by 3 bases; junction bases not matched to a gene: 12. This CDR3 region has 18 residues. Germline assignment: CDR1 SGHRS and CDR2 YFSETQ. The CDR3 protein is CASSSTGTGRVPNEKLFF. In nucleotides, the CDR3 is TGCGCCAGCAGCTCAACCGGGACAGGGAGGGTACCTAATGAAAAACTGTTTTTT.

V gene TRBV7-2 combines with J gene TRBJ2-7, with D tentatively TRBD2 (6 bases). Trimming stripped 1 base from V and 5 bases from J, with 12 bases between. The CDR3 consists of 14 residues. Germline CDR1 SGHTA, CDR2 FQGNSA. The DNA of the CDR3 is TGTGCCAGCAGCTTAGGCTCCGGGAGAGACGAGCAGTACTTC. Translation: CASSLGSGRDEQYF.

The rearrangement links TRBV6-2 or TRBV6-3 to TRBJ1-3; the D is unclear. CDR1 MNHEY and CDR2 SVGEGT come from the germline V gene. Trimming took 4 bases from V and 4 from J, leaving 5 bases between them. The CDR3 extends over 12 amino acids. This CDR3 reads CASSSFGNTIYF. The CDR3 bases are TGTGCCAGCAGTTCGTTCGGAAACACCATATATTTT.

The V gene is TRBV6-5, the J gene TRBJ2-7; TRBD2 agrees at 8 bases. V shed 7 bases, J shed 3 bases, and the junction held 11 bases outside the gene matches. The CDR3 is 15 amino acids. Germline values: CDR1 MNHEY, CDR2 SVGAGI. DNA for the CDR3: TGTGCCAGCACTTTGCCGGAGGCGGGGGGCTACGAGCAGTACTTC. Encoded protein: CASTLPEAGGYEQYF.

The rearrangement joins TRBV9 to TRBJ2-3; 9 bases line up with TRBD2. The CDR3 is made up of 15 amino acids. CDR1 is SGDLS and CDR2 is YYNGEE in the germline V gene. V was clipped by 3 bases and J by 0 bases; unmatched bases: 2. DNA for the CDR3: TGTGCCAGCAGCGCTAGCGGGATAAGCACAGATACGCAGTATTTT. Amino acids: CASSASGISTDTQYF.

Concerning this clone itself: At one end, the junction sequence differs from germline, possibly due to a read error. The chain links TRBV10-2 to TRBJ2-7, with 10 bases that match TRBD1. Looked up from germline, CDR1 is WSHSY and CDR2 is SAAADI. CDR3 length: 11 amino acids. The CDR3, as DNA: TGCGCCAGCAGTCCGGGACAGGGGTGGCACTTC. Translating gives CASSPGQGWHF.

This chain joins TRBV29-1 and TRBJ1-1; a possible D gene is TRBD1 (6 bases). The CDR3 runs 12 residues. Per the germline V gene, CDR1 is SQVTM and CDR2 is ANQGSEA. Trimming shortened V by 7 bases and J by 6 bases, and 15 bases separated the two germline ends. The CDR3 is CSARGADPEAFF. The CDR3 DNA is TGCAGCGCGCGGGGGGCTGATCCTGAAGCTTTCTTT.

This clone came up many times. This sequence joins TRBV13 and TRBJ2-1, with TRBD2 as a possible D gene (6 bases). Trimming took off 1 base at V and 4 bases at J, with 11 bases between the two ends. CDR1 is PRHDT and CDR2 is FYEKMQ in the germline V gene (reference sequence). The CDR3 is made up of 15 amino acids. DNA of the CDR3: TGTGCCAGCAGCTTAGCGGGAGAGGCGTACAATGAGCAGTTCTTC. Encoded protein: CASSLAGEAYNEQFF.

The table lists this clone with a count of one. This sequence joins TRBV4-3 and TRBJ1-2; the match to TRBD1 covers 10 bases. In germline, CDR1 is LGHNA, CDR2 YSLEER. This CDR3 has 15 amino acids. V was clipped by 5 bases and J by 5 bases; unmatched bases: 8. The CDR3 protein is CASSSTTGGAYGYTF. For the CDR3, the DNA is TGCGCCAGCAGCTCGACGACAGGGGGCGCATATGGCTACACCTTC.

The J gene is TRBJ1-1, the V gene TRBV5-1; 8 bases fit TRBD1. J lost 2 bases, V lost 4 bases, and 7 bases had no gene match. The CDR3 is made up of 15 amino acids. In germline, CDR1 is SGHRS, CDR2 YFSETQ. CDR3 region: CASSVHRGTNTEAFF. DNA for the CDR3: TGCGCCAGCAGCGTGCACAGGGGGACCAACACTGAAGCTTTCTTT.

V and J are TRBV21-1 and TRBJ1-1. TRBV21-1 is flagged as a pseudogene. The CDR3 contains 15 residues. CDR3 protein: CASRELLTRWTEAFF. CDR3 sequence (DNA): TGTGCCAGCAGAGAACTCCTAACTAGGTGGACTGAAGCTTTCTTT.

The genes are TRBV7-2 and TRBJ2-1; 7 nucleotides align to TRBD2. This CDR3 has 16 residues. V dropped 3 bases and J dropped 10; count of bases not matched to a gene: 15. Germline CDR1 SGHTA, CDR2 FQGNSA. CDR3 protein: CASSLREAGSVAEQFF. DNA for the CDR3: TGTGCCAGCAGCTTGAGGGAAGCGGGATCGGTTGCAGAGCAGTTCTTC.

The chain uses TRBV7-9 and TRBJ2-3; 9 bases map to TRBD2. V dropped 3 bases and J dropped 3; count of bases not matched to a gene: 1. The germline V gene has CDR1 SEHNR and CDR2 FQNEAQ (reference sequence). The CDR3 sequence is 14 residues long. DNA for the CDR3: TGTGCCAGCAGCTTTCTAGCGGGGACAGATACGCAGTATTTT. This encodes CASSFLAGTDTQYF.

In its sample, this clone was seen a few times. The CDR3: CASTGTNYGYTF. CDR3 sequence (DNA): TGTGCCAGCACCGGGACAAACTATGGCTACACCTTC. The rearrangement uses TRBV2 and TRBJ1-2, with D possibly being TRBD1 (6 bases). The CDR3 contains 12 residues. V was trimmed by 7 bases and J by 2 bases, leaving 8 bases between them. The germline V gene encodes CDR1 SNHLY and CDR2 FYNNEI.

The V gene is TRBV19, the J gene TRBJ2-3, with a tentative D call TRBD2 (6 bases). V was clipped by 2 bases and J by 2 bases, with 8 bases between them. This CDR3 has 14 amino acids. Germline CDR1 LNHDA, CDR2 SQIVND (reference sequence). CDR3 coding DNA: TGTGCCAGTAGTATATGGGAGGACACAGATACGCAGTATTTT. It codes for CASSIWEDTDTQYF.

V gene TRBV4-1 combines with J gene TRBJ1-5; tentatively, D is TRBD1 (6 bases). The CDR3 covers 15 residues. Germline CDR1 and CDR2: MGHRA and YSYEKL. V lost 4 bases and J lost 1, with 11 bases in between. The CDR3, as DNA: TGCGCCAGCAGCCTTCGGGGGGGCAGCAATCAGCCCCAGCATTTT. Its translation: CASSLRGGSNQPQHF.

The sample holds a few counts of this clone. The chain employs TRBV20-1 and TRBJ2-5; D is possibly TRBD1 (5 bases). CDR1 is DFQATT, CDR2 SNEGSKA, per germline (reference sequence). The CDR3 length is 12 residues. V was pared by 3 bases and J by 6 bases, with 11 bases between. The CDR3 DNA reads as TGCAGTGCTAGTCAGGGTCTAAAGACCCAGTACTTC. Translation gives CSASQGLKTQYF.

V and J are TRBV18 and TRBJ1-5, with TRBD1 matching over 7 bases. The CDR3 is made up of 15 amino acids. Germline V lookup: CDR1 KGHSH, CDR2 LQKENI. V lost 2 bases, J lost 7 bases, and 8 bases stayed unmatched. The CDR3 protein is CASSPGQVANQPQHF. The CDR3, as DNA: TGTGCCAGCTCACCAGGACAGGTTGCGAACCAGCCCCAGCATTTT.